A selection of T cell receptor beta chains follows, all from one sample in a study of shared clonotypes between healthy human individuals. Sequencing was performed with immunoSEQ multiplex PCR; in TCRdb, only in-frame clones are kept and a portion is missing. Seen here are a few million clones, over 85% observed once, and the top ten hold about 0.13%. Sequenced input: naive CD4+ T cells sorted from blood. Receptor source: a man aged 18 to 29 in good health. The CDR3 runs from the conserved cysteine through the conserved F or W. A D gene is named only where the DNA matches it firmly. Expanded clones are given a class, and other clones once, few, many or no size at all.

CDR3 DNA	CDR3 protein	clone size	V gene	J gene	D gene
TGTGCCAGCAGTCCCTCGGGACAGGGCCTTTACAATGAGCAGTTCTTC	CASSPSGQGLYNEQFF	NA	TRBV7-3	TRBJ2-1	TRBD1
TGTGCCATCAGTGGACAGTATAATTCACCCCTCCACTTT	CAISGQYNSPLHF	NA	TRBV10-3	TRBJ1-6	NA
TGTGCCACCCGAGTGGGGGTTGGCGGTGGCTACACCTTC	CATRVGVGGGYTF	NA	TRBV2	TRBJ1-2	NA
TGTGCCGGGTCTAGCGGGAAGGGAGAGACCCAGTACTTC	CAGSSGKGETQYF	NA	TRBV25-1	TRBJ2-5	TRBD2
TGTGCCAGCAGTTTTTACGAGCGGGGAGATACGCAGTATTTT	CASSFYERGDTQYF	few	TRBV28	TRBJ2-3	TRBD2
TGTGCCAGCAGCTTAGATCGCCGGCTAGCGGGAGGCCATGAGACCCAGTACTTC	CASSLDRRLAGGHETQYF	NA	TRBV11-2	TRBJ2-5	TRBD2
TGTGCCAGCTCGGCGGTTCTAGGGGGGGGCCCAAATGAGCAGTTCTTC	CASSAVLGGGPNEQFF	NA	TRBV18	TRBJ2-1	NA
TGTGCCAGCTCCCCCAATCGAGATACGCAGTATTTT	CASSPNRDTQYF	once	TRBV6-1	TRBJ2-3	NA
TGTGCCAGCAGTACTAGCGGATACGAGCAGTACTTC	CASSTSGYEQYF	NA	TRBV2	TRBJ2-7	TRBD2
TGCGCCATCCCGACCCGGATTAATGAAAAACTGTTTTTT	CAIPTRINEKLFF	NA	TRBV10-1	TRBJ1-4	NA
TGTGCCAGCAGTGAAGCGTGGACAGGAGCCTACGAGCAGTACTTC	CASSEAWTGAYEQYF	NA	TRBV6-1	TRBJ2-7	TRBD1
TGTGCCTGGAGCCACCCGGGACAGGGGGGTGAAGCTTTCTTT	CAWSHPGQGGEAFF	NA	TRBV30	TRBJ1-1	TRBD1
TGTGCCAGCAGCTATGACAGTAGCACAGATACGCAGTATTTT	CASSYDSSTDTQYF	NA	TRBV5-4	TRBJ2-3	NA
TGTGCCAGCAGTCTAAGTATTGGACAGCAGCACTCTGGAAACACCATATATTTT	CASSLSIGQQHSGNTIYF	NA	TRBV7-2	TRBJ1-3	NA
TGTGCCAGCAGCTTTTTTACGGACACGACCGGGGAGCTGTTTTTT	CASSFFTDTTGELFF	NA	TRBV7-9	TRBJ2-2	NA
TGTGCCAGCAGCGCCGCAGGGGTGAGCAATCAGCCCCAGCATTTT	CASSAAGVSNQPQHF	NA	TRBV7-2	TRBJ1-5	NA
TGCGCCAGCAGTTTGGGGACTAGCGCACTCAATGAGCAGTTCTTC	CASSLGTSALNEQFF	NA	TRBV10-1	TRBJ2-1	TRBD2
TGTGCCAGCAGTTACTCAGAGGGAGGCACTGAAGCTTTCTTT	CASSYSEGGTEAFF	NA	TRBV6-5	TRBJ1-1	NA
TGTGCCAGCAGCCCTCAAACAGGGACCCTAAACTATGGCTACACCTTC	CASSPQTGTLNYGYTF	NA	TRBV7-2	TRBJ1-2	NA
TGTGCCCCTTCCGGGACTAGCAGGAGGAGGACAGATACGCAGTATTTT	CAPSGTSRRRTDTQYF	NA	TRBV10-3	TRBJ2-3	TRBD2
TGTGCCTCCAATAGCGGGAGGGGCCGGGAAGAGCAGTTCTTC	CASNSGRGREEQFF	NA	TRBV2	TRBJ2-1	TRBD2
TGTGCCAGCAAGGTGTGGTCCACAGATACGCAGTATTTT	CASKVWSTDTQYF	once	TRBV27	TRBJ2-3	NA
TGTGCCAGCAGTTTTGAGGGGGGCACAGATACGCAGTATTTT	CASSFEGGTDTQYF	NA	TRBV27	TRBJ2-3	NA
TGCAGCGTCGCAGGGGACGCAGATACGCAGTATTTT	CSVAGDADTQYF	NA	TRBV29-1	TRBJ2-3	NA
TGTGCCAGCAGCTTAGGCTCTCTCGGTGGCACAGATACGCAGTATTTT	CASSLGSLGGTDTQYF	once	TRBV7-2	TRBJ2-3	NA
TGTGCCAGCAGCCCGGACAGGTCCACAGATACGCAGTATTTT	CASSPDRSTDTQYF	NA	TRBV7-3	TRBJ2-3	TRBD1
TGTGCCAGCAGTGGTCCTTACGAGCAGTACTTC	CASSGPYEQYF	once	TRBV2	TRBJ2-7	NA
TGCAGCGCCGACTATGGCTACACCTTC	CSADYGYTF	NA	TRBV29-1	TRBJ1-2	NA
TGTGCCAGTAGTATGAGAGGGGGGTCAGATTCACCCCTCCACTTT	CASSMRGGSDSPLHF	NA	TRBV19	TRBJ1-6	NA